One sample yielded the 27 T cell receptor beta chains listed below, sequenced in a study of cytomegalovirus exposure and HLA in healthy donors (dated by TCRdb to 2015 to 2018). The library was obtained by the immunoSEQ multiplex PCR assay. A mixture of 60 forward primers for TCR Vbeta segments and 13 reverse primers for TCR Jbeta segments was used in the multiplex PCR. TCRdb provides this immuneACCESS table in a form limited to in-frame rearrangements. Some clones are lacking; in checked studies, under half of them reflect an unresolved V gene, and why the rest are absent is not known. The sample table lists around 140,000 clones, 78% of them with a count of one. The top ten hold about 2.2% of the sample. The sequencing sample was made of PBMCs. The receptors stem from a woman aged 18-29 years in good health and CMV-seropositive.

V is TRBV19 and J is TRBJ2-2, with 7 bases aligning to TRBD1. The length of the CDR3 is 13 residues. Germline V gives CDR1 LNHDA, CDR2 SQIVND (reference sequence). V shed 6 bases and J 7 bases; nucleotides not matched to a gene: 5. DNA of the CDR3: TGTGCCAGTAGAGGGGGCCGGGGCGGGGAGCTGTTTTTT. Its protein is CASRGGRGGELFF.

The J gene is TRBJ1-5, the V gene TRBV5-4, with TRBD1 identical over 7 bases. The CDR3 is 16 residues long. The germline V gene encodes CDR1 SGHNT and CDR2 YYREEE (reference sequence). Unmatched junction bases numbered 8, after V lost 2 bases and J lost 3 bases. The CDR3 spells CASSFGGTAPNQPQHF. For the CDR3, the DNA is TGTGCCAGCAGCTTCGGCGGGACAGCTCCCAATCAGCCCCAGCATTTT.

This chain connects TRBV5-1 to TRBJ1-1; D is perhaps TRBD1 (5 bases). There are 17 residues in the CDR3. Trimming stripped 6 bases from V and 0 bases from J, with 21 bases between. CDR1 and CDR2 from the germline V gene are SGHRS and YFSETQ. This CDR3 reads CASTRELGGGVNTEAFF. As DNA, the CDR3 is TGCGCCAGCACCAGAGAACTTGGGGGAGGAGTGAACACTGAAGCTTTCTTT.

This clone was recorded only once. V gene TRBV6-5 combines with J gene TRBJ1-6; 7 bases are shared with TRBD1. The CDR3 is 14 amino acids. Germline V gene lookup returns CDR1 MNHEY and CDR2 SVGAGI. V shed 6 bases and J 5 bases; nucleotides not matched to a gene: 4. The CDR3 bases are TGTGCCAGCAGGCGGACAGGCAATAATTCACCCCTCCACTTT. Amino acid sequence: CASRRTGNNSPLHF.

This clone has just a few counts. V is TRBV7-2 and J is TRBJ1-5; D uncertain. Trimming shortened V by 2 bases and J by 4 bases, and 6 bases separated the two germline ends. The CDR3 runs 13 residues. Per the germline V gene, CDR1 is SGHTA and CDR2 is FQGNSA. The CDR3 spells CASSLIDNQPQHF. Here the CDR3 DNA reads TGTGCCAGCAGCTTAATAGATAATCAGCCCCAGCATTTT. Together with reference TRBV7-2 and TRBJ1-5, the CDR3 gives the full variable domain: GAGVSQSPSNKVTEKGKDVELRCDPISGHTALYWYRQSLGQGLEFLIYFQGNSAPDKSGLPSDRFSAERTGGSVSTLTIQRTQQEDSAVYLCASSLIDNQPQHFGDGTRLSIL.

V and J are TRBV7-2 and TRBJ2-1; TRBD1 agrees at 7 bases. Germline CDR1 reads SGHTA; CDR2 reads FQGNSA. This CDR3 has 15 residues. With 4 bases clipped from V and 4 bases from J, the junction kept 7 bases outside the gene matches. This CDR3 reads CASSSNPGQYNEQFF. The CDR3 nucleotides are TGTGCCAGCAGCTCAAATCCGGGACAGTACAATGAGCAGTTCTTC.

V usage is TRBV7-9 and J usage is TRBJ2-7, with TRBD1 matching 9 bases. Germline V gene sequence: CDR1 SEHNR, CDR2 FQNEAQ (reference sequence). V trimming: 5 bases; J trimming: 1 base; junction bases outside the gene matches: 6. There are 15 residues in the CDR3. Here the CDR3 DNA reads TGTGCCAGCAGCCCCGGGACAGGGAAGTCCTACGAGCAGTACTTC. This encodes CASSPGTGKSYEQYF. The complete variable domain, with remaining parts taken from reference TRBV7-9 and TRBJ2-7, reads DTGVSQNPRHKITKRGQNVTFRCDPISEHNRLYWYRQTLGQGPEFLTYFQNEAQLEKSRLLSDRFSAERPKGSFSTLEIQRTEQGDSAMYLCASSPGTGKSYEQYFGPGTRLTVT.

The J gene is TRBJ2-7, the V gene TRBV7-9; D is unresolved. Deletions cut 0 bases from V and 1 base from J, with 7 bases between. This CDR3 comprises 14 residues. Germline V lookup: CDR1 SEHNR, CDR2 FQNEAQ (reference sequence). CDR3 sequence reads: CASSLAYNSYEQYF. CDR3 sequence (DNA): TGTGCCAGCAGCTTAGCGTACAATTCCTACGAGCAGTACTTC.

The rearrangement joins TRBV14 to TRBJ1-6; possible D gene TRBD1, 6 bases. Deletions cut 2 bases from V and 4 bases from J, with 9 bases between. Germline CDR1 reads SGHDN; CDR2 reads FVKESK. The CDR3 sequence is 15 residues long. In DNA, the CDR3 is TGTGCCAGCAGCCAACCGGACAGTTATAATTCACCCCTCCACTTT. It is translated as CASSQPDSYNSPLHF.

The V and J genes are TRBV25-1 and TRBJ1-2, with TRBD1 identical over 9 bases. The germline gives CDR1 MGHDK, CDR2 SYGVNS. V shed 1 base and J 6 bases; nucleotides not matched to a gene: 6. This CDR3 spans 15 amino acids. The CDR3 DNA follows: TGTGCCAGCAGTGAATTTGAGGGGGACAGGGATGGCTACACCTTC. Protein sequence: CASSEFEGDRDGYTF.

This clone was observed once. The V gene is TRBV7-2, the J gene TRBJ2-1; possible D gene TRBD1, 5 bases. The V gene lost 3 bases and the J gene lost 6 bases, with 12 bases spanning the gap. From germline, CDR1 is SGHTA and CDR2 FQGNSA. This CDR3 region has 14 residues. Here the CDR3 reads CASSFMGLRNEQFF. The DNA for the CDR3 is TGTGCCAGCAGCTTTATGGGGCTACGCAATGAGCAGTTCTTC.

The V gene is TRBV5-1, the J gene TRBJ2-1; 7 positions agree with TRBD1. Trimming at V came to 0 bases and at J to 0 bases, leaving 0 bases not matched to a gene. The CDR3 totals 15 residues. Looked up from germline, CDR1 is SGHRS and CDR2 is YFSETQ. The CDR3 here is CASSLEGASYNEQFF. CDR3 coding DNA: TGCGCCAGCAGCTTGGAGGGGGCCTCCTACAATGAGCAGTTCTTC.

The chain carries TRBV7-6 and TRBJ2-5, with no clear D. The germline gives CDR1 SGHVS, CDR2 FNYEAQ. The CDR3 has 18 residues. V lost 2 bases and J 0 bases, leaving 19 bases between the germline ends. CDR3 DNA sequence: TGTGCCAGCAGCTTATTTAGCCCTATGGTGGCCCACCAAGAGACCCAGTACTTC. Its translation: CASSLFSPMVAHQETQYF.

V is TRBV4-1 and J is TRBJ1-2, with 9 bases lining up with TRBD1. Germline lookup yields CDR1 MGHRA and CDR2 YSYEKL. The J segment lost 1 base and the V segment lost 0 bases, leaving 3 bases of the junction unmatched. CDR3 length: 16 amino acids. CDR3 in DNA: TGCGCCAGCAGCCAAGAGGGGACAGGGATTAACTATGGCTACACCTTC. This encodes CASSQEGTGINYGYTF.

The V call is TRBV15, the J call TRBJ2-7, with 11 bases identical to TRBD2. This CDR3 contains 15 residues. The J segment lost 3 bases and the V segment lost 0 bases, leaving 1 base of the junction unmatched. CDR1 LNHNV and CDR2 YYDKDF come from the germline V gene (reference sequence). This CDR3 is CATSRETSGGYEQYF. DNA for the CDR3: TGTGCCACCAGCAGAGAAACTAGCGGGGGCTACGAGCAGTACTTC. The full variable domain, with the rest looked up from reference TRBV15 and TRBJ2-7, is DAMVIQNPRYQVTQFGKPVTLSCSQTLNHNVMYWYQQKSSQAPKLLFHYYDKDFNNEADTPDNFQSRRPNTSFCFLDIRSPGLGDTAMYLCATSRETSGGYEQYFGPGTRLTVT.

The V gene is TRBV7-9, the J gene TRBJ1-3; no reliable D call. Per the germline V gene, CDR1 is SEHNR and CDR2 is FQNEAQ (reference sequence). V was cut by 4 bases and J by 0 bases, with 16 bases left in between. This CDR3 comprises 17 residues. As DNA, the CDR3 is TGTGCCAGCAGCTCCCGCCTATCCGGTGGCTCTGGAAACACCATATATTTT. Translation gives CASSSRLSGGSGNTIYF.

This clone was counted at least ten times. The chain has TRBV7-9 and TRBJ1-4; possibly TRBD1 for D (5 bases). Germline V lookup: CDR1 SEHNR, CDR2 FQNEAQ (reference sequence). The ends were cut back, 1 base at V and 4 bases at J, with 10 bases in the middle. This CDR3 spans 15 amino acids. The CDR3 loop is CASSLGGGDNEKLFF. For the CDR3, the DNA is TGTGCCAGCAGCTTAGGCGGGGGGGATAATGAAAAACTGTTTTTT.

The chain links TRBV2 to TRBJ1-2; TRBD1 agrees at 7 bases. CDR3 length equals 15 residues. Germline CDR1 reads SNHLY; CDR2 reads FYNNEI. V shed 6 bases, J shed 2 bases, and the junction held 9 bases outside the gene matches. The CDR3 spells CASSDLGQRNYGYTF. The CDR3 nucleotides read TGTGCCAGCAGCGATCTGGGACAGAGAAACTATGGCTACACCTTC.

The chain carries TRBV6-5 and TRBJ1-3, with 7 bases that match TRBD1. Trimming took 6 bases from V and 2 from J; bases not matched to a gene: 1. Germline V gene data show CDR1 as MNHEY and CDR2 as SVGAGI. This CDR3 has 13 amino acids. The CDR3 sequence: CASRRGPGNTIYF. The CDR3 DNA reads as TGTGCCAGCAGAAGGGGGCCTGGAAACACCATATATTTT.

The chain recombines TRBV29-1 with TRBJ1-1; D is unresolved. Per the germline V gene, CDR1 is SQVTM and CDR2 is ANQGSEA. The V gene lost 3 bases and the J gene lost 11 bases, with 13 bases spanning the gap. The CDR3 consists of 11 residues. The CDR3: CSVESGGPAFF. The CDR3 coding sequence is TGCAGCGTTGAGTCAGGAGGGCCGGCTTTCTTT.

V gene TRBV5-1 combines with J gene TRBJ2-1, with 8 bases identical to TRBD2. The CDR3 contains 15 residues. After removal of 4 bases from V and 6 bases from J, the junction contained 9 bases not matched to a gene. Germline CDR1 and CDR2: SGHRS and YFSETQ. CDR3 residues: CASSPPGGSGNEQFF. The CDR3, as DNA: TGCGCCAGCAGCCCCCCGGGGGGGTCTGGCAATGAGCAGTTCTTC.

This chain links TRBV5-3 with TRBJ2-3; tentatively, D is TRBD2 (5 bases). TRBV5-3 is an ORF, with its function uncertain. The germline V and J ends were trimmed by 4 bases and 3 bases, with 15 bases remaining between them. The CDR3 covers 15 residues. The CDR3 reads CARSLRERRTDTQYF. Here the CDR3 DNA reads TGTGCCAGAAGCCTCCGGGAAAGGAGGACAGATACGCAGTATTTT.

The chain joins TRBV10-3 to TRBJ2-5, with D possibly matching TRBD2 (6 bases). The last part of the DNA fits TRBJ2-7 better; the J call may be wrong. Germline V CDR1 and CDR2: ENHRY, SYGVKD. The CDR3 has 12 amino acids. The chain's CDR3 is CATRLSGYEQYF. The CDR3 DNA is TGTGCCACCCGACTCAGCGGGTACGAGCAGTACTTC.

This rearrangement joins TRBV4-1 to TRBJ1-2; D unresolved. The germline V gene encodes CDR1 MGHRA and CDR2 YSYEKL. The length of the CDR3 is 15 residues. The V end lost 2 bases, the J end lost 3 bases, and 13 bases lay between the germline ends. DNA of the CDR3: TGCGCCAGCAGCCAACCTGCGGGGAGGGACTATGGCTACACCTTC. The encoded protein is CASSQPAGRDYGYTF.

The CDR3 DNA is TGTGCCAGCAGTGGACAGGCCAATCAGCCCCAGCATTTT. Translation: CASSGQANQPQHF. The chain links TRBV28 to TRBJ1-5, with 7 nucleotides matching TRBD1. Unmatched junction bases numbered 1, after V lost 5 bases and J lost 3 bases. This CDR3 contains 13 residues. Germline CDR1 reads MDHEN; CDR2 reads SYDVKM.

The chain has TRBV2 and TRBJ1-2, with 11 nucleotides matching TRBD1. J lost 4 bases, V lost 8 bases, and 9 bases had no gene match. The CDR3 length is 15 residues. Germline CDR1 reads SNHLY; CDR2 reads FYNNEI. For the CDR3, the DNA is TGTGCCAGCGAAAGGACAGGGGGCGTAGTCTATGGCTACACCTTC. This translates into CASERTGGVVYGYTF.

The chain employs TRBV29-1 and TRBJ2-5; D gene uncertain. CDR1 is SQVTM, CDR2 ANQGSEA, per germline. CDR3 length: 11 amino acids. Here the CDR3 reads CSIELWETQYF. In DNA, the CDR3 is TGCAGTATAGAGTTGTGGGAGACCCAGTACTTC.